This TCR beta chain was profiled in a study of cytomegalovirus exposure and HLA in healthy donors. Study-level points and caveats: Listed as cytomegalovirus-associated were 150 to 200 TCR beta chains. Reports indicated that the classifier achieved high specificity and sensitivity in diagnosing cytomegalovirus status. Confirmation was obtained in vitro that a few CMV-associated chains are specific for CMV antigens. In the roughly 120 validation repertoires, a later analysis found that first-cohort TCR clusters tended to co-occur.

Profiling relied on immunoSEQ multiplex PCR, and the TCRdb table lists in-frame clones only, not all of them. This sample has about 160,000 clones, with approximately 81% found just once. On this clone itself: Its antigen is unknown.

The trim removed 4 bases at V and 8 bases at J, leaving 14 bases unmatched. Germline values: CDR1 SGHVS, CDR2 FNYEAQ. This CDR3 has 17 amino acids. What was sequenced was PBMCs. V usage is TRBV7-6 and J usage is TRBJ2-1; 10 bases are a match to TRBD2. This receptor was identified in a man between 25 and 39 years old in good health and CMV-seropositive. The DNA for the CDR3 is TGTGCCAGCAGCTCCCCGAGAGCGGGAGGGCCTGTCGATGAGCAGTTCTTC. Encoded protein: CASSSPRAGGPVDEQFF.